Below, 25 T cell receptor beta chains from the same sample are listed, as sequenced in a study of cytomegalovirus exposure and HLA in healthy donors. PCR used 60 Vbeta primers and 13 Jbeta primers. TCRdb keeps only in-frame clones here, not all; method: immunoSEQ multiplex PCR. The sample carries some 97,000 clones, roughly four fifths recorded once. Material: PBMCs. These receptor sequences come from a male donor in good health and CMV-seropositive.

This chain links TRBV7-2 with TRBJ2-7; D is perhaps TRBD1 (6 bases). CDR3 size: 15 residues. V gave up 4 bases and J gave up 3 bases, with 16 bases separating them. The germline CDR1 and CDR2 sequences are SGHTA and FQGNSA. The CDR3 coding sequence is TGTGCCAGCAGCTATACCCCAGGCAGGGGCTACGAGCAGTACTTC. Protein: CASSYTPGRGYEQYF.

This clone is a singleton in its sample. This rearrangement joins TRBV5-6 to TRBJ2-5, with 13 bases that match TRBD2. Looked up from germline, CDR1 is SGHDT and CDR2 is YYEEEE. This CDR3 has 16 residues. With 8 bases clipped from V and 2 bases from J, the junction kept 9 bases outside the gene matches. The CDR3 bases are TGTGCCAGTCGTGGTACTAGCGGGGGGGTACAAGAGACCCAGTACTTC. Its translation is CASRGTSGGVQETQYF.

The CDR3 loop is CASSDVGQGAYEQYF. CDR3 bases: TGTGCCAGCAGTGATGTGGGACAGGGGGCCTACGAGCAGTACTTC. This chain uses TRBV6-1 with TRBJ2-7; TRBD1 agrees at 11 bases. After removal of 3 bases from V and 2 bases from J, the junction contained 3 bases not matched to a gene. The germline gives CDR1 MNHNS, CDR2 SASEGT. This CDR3 region has 15 residues.

The V call is TRBV5-6, the J call TRBJ1-2; possibly TRBD1 for D (6 bases). V lost 0 bases and J lost 3, with 12 bases in between. The V gene's germline CDR1 is SGHDT and CDR2 YYEEEE. CDR3 length: 15 residues. CDR3 sequence reads: CASSLGGGGDYGYTF. The CDR3 bases are TGTGCCAGCAGCTTGGGAGGGGGGGGCGACTATGGCTACACCTTC.

The chain is built from TRBV30 and TRBJ1-1, with TRBD1 identical over 9 bases. The V and J ends lost 5 bases and 3 bases, in that order; junction bases with no gene match: 4. Germline CDR1 GTSNPN, CDR2 SVGIG (reference sequence). This CDR3 is 13 amino acids long. CDR3 sequence (DNA): TGTGCCTGGCGGAGACAGGGGGACACTGAAGCTTTCTTT. This sequence encodes CAWRRQGDTEAFF.

This clone was counted only a few times. The rearrangement joins TRBV5-4 to TRBJ1-1; D might be TRBD1 (5 bases). V was pared by 4 bases and J by 5 bases, with 15 bases between. The CDR3 contains 14 residues. CDR1 and CDR2 (germline): SGHNT, YYREEE (reference sequence). This CDR3 is CASSPMGGRTEAFF. The CDR3 DNA reads TGTGCCAGCAGCCCGATGGGGGGGAGGACTGAAGCTTTCTTT.

The V call is TRBV4-1, the J call TRBJ1-1; 10 bases match TRBD1. Germline V lookup: CDR1 MGHRA, CDR2 YSYEKL. The V gene end was trimmed by 7 bases and the J gene end by 4 bases; junction bases not matched to a gene: 12. The CDR3 has 16 residues. The chain's CDR3 is CASTDRGRRLGTEAFF. Here the CDR3 DNA reads TGCGCCAGCACCGACAGGGGGCGCCGGTTGGGCACTGAAGCTTTCTTT.

V is TRBV2 and J is TRBJ1-2; 7 nucleotides agree with TRBD1. Germline CDR1 and CDR2: SNHLY and FYNNEI. This CDR3 is built from 14 residues. The V segment lost 8 bases and the J segment 4 bases; nucleotides outside the gene matches: 10. This CDR3 is CASATEGGGYGYTF. The CDR3 nucleotides read TGTGCCAGCGCTACGGAAGGGGGCGGCTATGGCTACACCTTC.

The chain is built from TRBV7-2 and TRBJ1-5, with D perhaps matching TRBD1 (5 bases). The CDR3 sequence is 15 residues long. CDR1 and CDR2 (germline): SGHTA, FQGNSA. V lost 5 bases and J 7 bases, leaving 18 bases between the germline ends. The CDR3 DNA sequence: TGTGCCAGCAGCCTTAGCGAAACCGGGGGGCAGCCCCAGCATTTT. It encodes CASSLSETGGQPQHF.

The chain carries TRBV2 and TRBJ2-3, with TRBD1 matching 9 bases. After removal of 4 bases from V and 1 base from J, the junction contained 9 bases not matched to a gene. Germline CDR1 SNHLY, CDR2 FYNNEI. The CDR3 is 17 amino acids. CDR3 loop: CASSADRGSPRTDTQYF. DNA for the CDR3: TGTGCCAGCAGTGCGGACAGGGGCTCACCCCGCACAGATACGCAGTATTTT.

The chain employs TRBV4-2 and TRBJ1-1; D call uncertain. Per the germline V gene, CDR1 is LGHNA and CDR2 is YNFKEQ. Deletions cut 4 bases from V and 6 bases from J, with 18 bases between. CDR3 size: 15 residues. The CDR3 bases are TGTGCCAGCAGCCGGGAAGTAGGCGGGCGGGCTGAAGCTTTCTTT. It yields the protein CASSREVGGRAEAFF.

This sequence joins TRBV7-2 and TRBJ2-2; 8 nucleotides line up with TRBD1. This CDR3 is 15 amino acids long. Germline CDR1 reads SGHTA; CDR2 reads FQGNSA. V lost 1 base to trimming and J lost 3 bases; unmatched junction nucleotides: 1. The CDR3, as DNA: TGTGCCAGCAGCTTAGTGACAGGGGACACCGGGGAGCTGTTTTTT. Protein sequence: CASSLVTGDTGELFF. The whole variable domain, remainder taken from reference TRBV7-2 and TRBJ2-2, is GAGVSQSPSNKVTEKGKDVELRCDPISGHTALYWYRQSLGQGLEFLIYFQGNSAPDKSGLPSDRFSAERTGGSVSTLTIQRTQQEDSAVYLCASSLVTGDTGELFFGEGSRLTVL.

The sample holds a few counts of this clone. The chain carries TRBV27 and TRBJ2-5; TRBD2 might be the D (5 bases). This CDR3 region has 16 residues. Germline V gene data show CDR1 as MNHEY and CDR2 as SMNVEV (reference sequence). V dropped 3 bases and J dropped 1 base, with 15 bases sitting between them. The CDR3 nucleotides read TGTGCCAGCAGTTTTAGCCTCACTACTAGCCAAGAGACCCAGTACTTC. This sequence encodes CASSFSLTTSQETQYF.

This chain connects TRBV29-1 to TRBJ1-1; D remains ambiguous. Deletions cut 1 base from V and 6 bases from J, with 12 bases between. The CDR3 has 13 residues. Germline CDR1 and CDR2: SQVTM and ANQGSEA. CDR3 protein: CSVEGQVDAEAFF. DNA of the CDR3: TGCAGCGTTGAAGGCCAGGTCGACGCTGAAGCTTTCTTT.

The gene calls are TRBV6-5 and TRBJ2-3; tentatively, D is TRBD2 (7 bases). CDR1 MNHEY and CDR2 SVGAGI come from the germline V gene. V was trimmed by 10 bases and J by 0 bases, leaving 17 bases between them. This CDR3 contains 15 residues. The CDR3 loop is CATTGGPFSTDTQYF. As DNA, the CDR3 is TGTGCCACCACCGGGGGGCCCTTTAGCACAGATACGCAGTATTTT.

The chain joins TRBV5-1 to TRBJ2-7; TRBD2 might be the D (5 bases). Germline V lookup: CDR1 SGHRS, CDR2 YFSETQ. The CDR3 length is 15 residues. Trimming took 4 bases from V and 4 from J, leaving 18 bases between them. The CDR3 region has the DNA TGCGCCAGCAGCGACTACGATATGGCTCTATACGAGCAGTACTTC. This sequence encodes CASSDYDMALYEQYF. The full variable domain, rest sourced from reference TRBV5-1 and TRBJ2-7, is KAGVTQTPRYLIKTRGQQVTLSCSPISGHRSVSWYQQTPGQGLQFLFEYFSETQRNKGNFPGRFSGRQFSNSRSEMNVSTLELGDSALYLCASSDYDMALYEQYFGPGTRLTVT.

The V gene is TRBV27, the J gene TRBJ2-3; the match to TRBD2 covers 7 bases. CDR1 is MNHEY, CDR2 SMNVEV, per germline (reference sequence). The junction had 12 bases not matched to a gene; V was cut back by 7 bases and J by 2 bases. This CDR3 comprises 16 residues. The CDR3 bases are TGTGCCAGCACCCTGGGGAGGGAAGGACCCACAGATACGCAGTATTTT. The encoded protein is CASTLGREGPTDTQYF.

The gene calls are TRBV6-5 and TRBJ2-7; 10 bases fit TRBD1. Germline V lookup: CDR1 MNHEY, CDR2 SVGAGI. V was clipped by 5 bases and J by 4 bases; unmatched bases: 8. The CDR3 has 15 residues. In DNA form, the CDR3 reads TGTGCCAGCAGTAGAGGGGACAGGGGAGAGTACGAGCAGTACTTC. Encoded protein: CASSRGDRGEYEQYF.

The chain couples TRBV4-2 to TRBJ2-5, with TRBD1 matching over 8 bases. V dropped 5 bases and J dropped 6; count of bases not matched to a gene: 11. The CDR3 length is 15 residues. The germline CDR1 and CDR2 sequences are LGHNA and YNFKEQ. This chain's CDR3 is CASSWEGRGPKTQYF. DNA for the CDR3: TGTGCCAGCAGCTGGGAAGGCAGGGGGCCAAAGACCCAGTACTTC.

CDR3 DNA: TGTGCCAGCAGTGCGACAGGGAAGGTCGGCTACACCTTC. Protein product: CASSATGKVGYTF. V and J are TRBV27 and TRBJ1-2, with 7 bases identical to TRBD1. Germline V gene sequence: CDR1 MNHEY, CDR2 SMNVEV (reference sequence). The CDR3 totals 13 residues. Germline trimming cut 5 bases from V and 8 bases from J; bases unmatched to any gene: 8.

V is TRBV7-2 and J is TRBJ2-7; the D gene is possibly TRBD1 (5 bases). The CDR3 runs 14 residues. The germline V gene encodes CDR1 SGHTA and CDR2 FQGNSA. The germline V and J ends were trimmed by 5 bases and 5 bases, with 16 bases remaining between them. For the CDR3, the DNA is TGTGCCAGCAGCCCCGCCGGCAGGGTCCACGAGCAGTACTTC. Translated, it gives CASSPAGRVHEQYF. The entire variable domain, with the rest obtained from reference TRBV7-2 and TRBJ2-7, is as follows: GAGVSQSPSNKVTEKGKDVELRCDPISGHTALYWYRQSLGQGLEFLIYFQGNSAPDKSGLPSDRFSAERTGGSVSTLTIQRTQQEDSAVYLCASSPAGRVHEQYFGPGTRLTVT.

The chain joins TRBV11-2 to TRBJ2-7; D is possibly TRBD2 (7 bases). Between the trimmed V and J ends, which lost 0 bases and 6 bases, there was a span of 18 bases. Germline V CDR1 and CDR2: SGHAT, FQNNGV. CDR3 size: 16 residues. The CDR3 DNA sequence: TGTGCCAGCAGCTTAGATCCGGGGGCGCCTAGCGGCGAGCAGTACTTC. It yields the protein CASSLDPGAPSGEQYF.

The V and J genes are TRBV29-1 and TRBJ1-1, with 10 bases matching TRBD1. The CDR3 is 12 residues long. In germline, CDR1 is SQVTM, CDR2 ANQGSEA. J gave up 6 bases and V 6 bases, and 4 bases lay outside the gene matches. The DNA of the CDR3 is TGCAGCGTGCAAGGACAGGGGGCTGAAGCTTTCTTT. The encoded protein is CSVQGQGAEAFF.

The chain carries TRBV27 and TRBJ1-1; D not certain. Deletions cut 3 bases from V and 2 bases from J, with 7 bases between. CDR1 is MNHEY and CDR2 is SMNVEV in the germline V gene (reference sequence). This CDR3 has 13 residues. The CDR3 region has the DNA TGTGCCAGCAGTTTGGTAGTAAACACTGAAGCTTTCTTT. Its translation: CASSLVVNTEAFF.

The sample holds many counts of this clone. The rearrangement links TRBV4-3 to TRBJ2-1; weak D call: TRBD1 (5 bases). Germline loops: CDR1 LGHNA, CDR2 YSLEER. Trimming removed 4 bases from V and 6 bases from J, with 13 bases in between. The CDR3 contains 14 residues. CDR3 coding DNA: TGCGCCAGCAGCCTCGACAGTTCCCGCAATGAGCAGTTCTTC. Its translation: CASSLDSSRNEQFF.